These T cell receptor beta chains were read from a single sample in a study of glioma-infiltrating T cells. From the multiplex PCR reads, TCRdb called clonotypes with MiXCR, one entry per CDR3 protein. This sample has around 190,000 distinct CDR3 sequences, with approximately 40% found just once. Sequences were obtained from glioma tissue, nonneoplastic brain tissue, or PBMCs (not recorded which). The receptors were sampled from a human donor with low-grade glioma or glioblastoma, undergoing nonglioma brain surgery, or in good health (not recorded which). Each CDR3 is given with its conserved first and last residue. The D gene is left open where the match is weak.

v_gene: TRBV6-1; d_gene: -; CDR3aa: CASSDQGWLYEQYF
v_gene: TRBV29-1; d_gene: TRBD1; CDR3aa: CSVTPGTGRWYEQYF
v_gene: TRBV20-1; d_gene: TRBD2; CDR3aa: CSARDGVAGYEQYF
v_gene: TRBV7-9; d_gene: -; CDR3aa: CASNLGGDSPLHF
v_gene: TRBV28; d_gene: -; CDR3aa: CACRTGGSAGELFF
v_gene: TRBV2; d_gene: TRBD2; CDR3aa: CASTSGRAQNIQYF
v_gene: TRBV7-8; d_gene: TRBD1; CDR3aa: CASSQSTGATYEQYF
v_gene: TRBV29-1; d_gene: TRBD1; CDR3aa: CSVARTGGQETQYF
v_gene: TRBV28; d_gene: -; CDR3aa: CANSLVGSNQPQHF
v_gene: TRBV29-1; d_gene: -; CDR3aa: CSAYLRGGVWNEQFF
v_gene: TRBV27; d_gene: -; CDR3aa: CASSLSGIHGYTF
v_gene: TRBV4-1; d_gene: -; CDR3aa: CASSQGAQEAFF
v_gene: TRBV7-2; d_gene: -; CDR3aa: CASSRTTGLGTDTQYF
v_gene: TRBV19; d_gene: TRBD1; CDR3aa: CASNRDRSRDEQFF
v_gene: TRBV28; d_gene: TRBD2; CDR3aa: CASNRGEGLETQYF
v_gene: TRBV10-3; d_gene: TRBD1; CDR3aa: CAISGQDRGNSPLHF
v_gene: TRBV28; d_gene: -; CDR3aa: CASIADLASSYKQYF
v_gene: TRBV5-1; d_gene: TRBD1; CDR3aa: CASTTGTVTYEQYF
v_gene: TRBV20-1; d_gene: -; CDR3aa: CSAREGAAYEQYF
v_gene: TRBV2; d_gene: -; CDR3aa: CASSYGLNTEAFF
v_gene: TRBV18; d_gene: -; CDR3aa: CASSPSRSGANVLTF
v_gene: TRBV3-1; d_gene: -; CDR3aa: CASRLRDLGGYTF
v_gene: TRBV11-2; d_gene: TRBD2; CDR3aa: CASSLPGGYYEQYF
v_gene: TRBV7-4; d_gene: -; CDR3aa: CASALGGRYNQPQHF
v_gene: TRBV28; d_gene: -; CDR3aa: CASSSPGPTANSPLHF
v_gene: TRBV2; d_gene: TRBD1; CDR3aa: CASRGQGGLDEQFF
v_gene: TRBV28; d_gene: -; CDR3aa: CASRRQSAYEQYF
v_gene: TRBV10-3; d_gene: -; CDR3aa: CAISDWGSTTNTGELFF
v_gene: TRBV29-1; d_gene: -; CDR3aa: CSVDLQGWEAGYTF
v_gene: TRBV7-2; d_gene: TRBD2; CDR3aa: CASSRRGLEGDYEQHF
v_gene: TRBV3-1; d_gene: -; CDR3aa: CASSQTGTPNSF
v_gene: TRBV28; d_gene: TRBD1; CDR3aa: CASSPPNRGGNTIYF
v_gene: TRBV20-1; d_gene: -; CDR3aa: CSATHGSQRDTQYF
v_gene: TRBV28; d_gene: -; CDR3aa: CASSQDTNGNTIYF
v_gene: TRBV28; d_gene: -; CDR3aa: CASSLQGQSNQPKHF
v_gene: TRBV30; d_gene: -; CDR3aa: CAWTREIRDEQFF
v_gene: TRBV20-1; d_gene: TRBD1; CDR3aa: CSAPGTADQPQHF
v_gene: TRBV3-1; d_gene: TRBD2; CDR3aa: CASSQDPAGGIQFF
v_gene: TRBV11-1; d_gene: TRBD2; CDR3aa: CTSGEGLAGGRPNEQFF
v_gene: TRBV28; d_gene: TRBD2; CDR3aa: CASSLPPLAGGEDEQFF
v_gene: TRBV28; d_gene: -; CDR3aa: CASSPILNTEAFF
v_gene: TRBV12-5; d_gene: TRBD2; CDR3aa: CASGLRTSGYEQYF
v_gene: TRBV6-1; d_gene: -; CDR3aa: CASSATASSAASTDTQYF
v_gene: TRBV15; d_gene: TRBD1; CDR3aa: CATSRDRGRYEQYF
v_gene: TRBV6-1; d_gene: -; CDR3aa: CATEGETQYF
v_gene: TRBV29-1; d_gene: -; CDR3aa: CSVDSLMNTEAFF
v_gene: TRBV20-1; d_gene: -; CDR3aa: CSAEQGGNTEAFF
v_gene: TRBV7-2; d_gene: TRBD2; CDR3aa: CASSIRTSGNYEQYF
v_gene: TRBV4-1; d_gene: -; CDR3aa: CASSQDPSSGNTIYF